The rows below give T cell receptor beta chains drawn from one sample of a study of blood T cell repertoires in COVID-19. Repertoires were generated with immunoSEQ multiplex PCR, while TCRdb's copy carries only in-frame clones and drops some. The data hold hundreds of thousands of clones, with about 86% observed a single time. Sequencing was done on a sample of peripheral blood. All receptors derive from a woman aged 50 to 65 with acute or convalescent COVID-19. The CDR3 runs from the conserved cysteine through the conserved F or W. The order of the fields is V gene, J gene, clone size, D gene, CDR3 DNA, CDR3 protein. The D gene is left open where the match is weak. The size entry is marked missing in some rows and otherwise reads once, few, many or a size class.

>TRBV4-2|TRBJ2-3|-|TRBD2
TGTGCCAGCAGCCAGAGGGGGACTAGCGGACTGGGGACGGCAGATACGCAGTATTTT
CASSQRGTSGLGTADTQYF
>TRBV3-1/TRBV3-2|TRBJ1-4|-|-
TGTGCCAGCAGCTTAGGAGGAGGAAAACTGTTTTTT
CASSLGGGKLFF
>TRBV19|TRBJ2-2|-|-
TGTGCCAGTAGTATCGGTGGGCGCACCGGGGAGCTGTTTTTT
CASSIGGRTGELFF
>TRBV9|TRBJ2-7|-|-
TGTGCCAGCAGCGTCACCCCGAGCTACGAGCAGTACTTC
CASSVTPSYEQYF
>TRBV18|TRBJ1-2|-|-
TGTGCCAGCTCACTCGGGTTACAATCTAACTATGGCTACACCTTC
CASSLGLQSNYGYTF
>TRBV2|TRBJ2-4|-|-
TGTGCCAGCAGTGAGAGGCAAAACATTCAGTACTTC
CASSERQNIQYF
>TRBV24-1|TRBJ2-1|few|-
TGTGCCACCAGTGCCCTAGTAGGCTCGGAGGGCAATGAGCAGTTCTTC
CATSALVGSEGNEQFF
>TRBV11-2|TRBJ1-2|-|TRBD1
TGTGCCAGCAGCGCCAACAGGGGGCTGGTTGGCTACACCTTC
CASSANRGLVGYTF
>TRBV15|TRBJ2-3|-|-
TGTGCCACCAGCAGACCGGAGGGGGCTAGCACAGATACGCAGTATTTT
CATSRPEGASTDTQYF
>TRBV24-1|TRBJ2-3|-|TRBD2
TGTGCCACCAGTGGCCGGGGGGAGGGTGGAGCAGATACGCAGTATTTT
CATSGRGEGGADTQYF
>TRBV7-9|TRBJ1-5|-|-
TGTGCCAGCAGCTTAGGCCTCAGTTTAAACAATCAGCCCCAGCATTTT
CASSLGLSLNNQPQHF
>TRBV5-4|TRBJ2-1|-|TRBD1
TGTGCCAGCAGCGTGGGGGGGACAGGGCGAGACAATGAGCAGTTCTTC
CASSVGGTGRDNEQFF
>TRBV6-6|TRBJ2-7|-|TRBD1
TGTGCCACGGACCGACAGGGTTCCTACGAGCAGTACTTC
CATDRQGSYEQYF
>TRBV24-1|TRBJ2-1|-|-
TGTGCCACCAGTGATTCAGGGTGGACCTCCTACAATGAGCAGTTCTTC
CATSDSGWTSYNEQFF